This T cell receptor (beta chain) was recorded in a study of blood T cell repertoires in COVID-19. The assay was immunoSEQ multiplex PCR, and TCRdb's table has in-frame clones only and misses some. The table includes fewer than 75,000 clones, about nine tenths detected once. The CDR3 loop spans 12 amino acids. CDR1 is SNHLY, CDR2 FYNNEI, per germline. V lost 7 bases and J 3 bases, leaving 8 bases between the germline ends. This clonotype originated in a man aged 50-60 years with active COVID-19. The J gene is TRBJ2-3, the V gene TRBV2, with a possible D match to TRBD1 (6 bases). Sample: peripheral blood. The CDR3 region is CASTQGTDTQYF. The CDR3 DNA reads as TGTGCCAGCACGCAGGGGACAGATACGCAGTATTTT.